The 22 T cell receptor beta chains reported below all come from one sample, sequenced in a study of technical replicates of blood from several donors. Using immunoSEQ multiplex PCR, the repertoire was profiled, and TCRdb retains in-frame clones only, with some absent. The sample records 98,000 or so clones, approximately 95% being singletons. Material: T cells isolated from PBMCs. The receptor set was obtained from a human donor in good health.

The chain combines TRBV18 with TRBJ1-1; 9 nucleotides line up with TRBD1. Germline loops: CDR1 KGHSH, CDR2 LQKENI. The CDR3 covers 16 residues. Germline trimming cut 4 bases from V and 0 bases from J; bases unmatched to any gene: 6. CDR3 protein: CASSRGTGTMNTEAFF. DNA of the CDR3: TGTGCCAGCTCACGCGGGACAGGGACTATGAACACTGAAGCTTTCTTT.

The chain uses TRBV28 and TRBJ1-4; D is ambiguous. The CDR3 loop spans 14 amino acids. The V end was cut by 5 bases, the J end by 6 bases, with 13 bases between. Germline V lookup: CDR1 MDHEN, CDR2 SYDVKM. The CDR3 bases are TGTGCCAGCAGTCAAGTGGCCCTAGATGAAAAACTGTTTTTT. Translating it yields CASSQVALDEKLFF.

The CDR3 region has the DNA TGTGCCATCAGTGACGGGACTGAAGCTTTCTTT. This translates into CAISDGTEAFF. V and J are TRBV10-3 and TRBJ1-1; D gene ambiguous. V was cut by 3 bases and J by 5 bases, with 4 bases left in between. The V gene's germline CDR1 is ENHRY and CDR2 SYGVKD. The CDR3 has 11 residues.

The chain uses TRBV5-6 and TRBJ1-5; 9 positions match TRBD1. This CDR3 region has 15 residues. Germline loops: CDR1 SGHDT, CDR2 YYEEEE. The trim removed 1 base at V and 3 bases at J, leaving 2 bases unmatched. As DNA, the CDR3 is TGTGCCAGCAGCTTGAACAGGGGGCCCAATCAGCCCCAGCATTTT. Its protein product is CASSLNRGPNQPQHF.

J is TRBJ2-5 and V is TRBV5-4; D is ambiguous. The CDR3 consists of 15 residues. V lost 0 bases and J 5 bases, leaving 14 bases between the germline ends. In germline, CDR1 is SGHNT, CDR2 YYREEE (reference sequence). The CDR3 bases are TGTGCCAGCAGCTTGGCAACCGGCGTGGGCGAGACCCAGTACTTC. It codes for CASSLATGVGETQYF.

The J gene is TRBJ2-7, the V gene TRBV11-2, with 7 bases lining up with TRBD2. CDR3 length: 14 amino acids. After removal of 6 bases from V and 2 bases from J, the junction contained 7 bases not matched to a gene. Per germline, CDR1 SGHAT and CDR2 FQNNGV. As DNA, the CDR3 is TGTGCCAGCAGGAGACCTGGGACTACCTACGAGCAGTACTTC. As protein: CASRRPGTTYEQYF. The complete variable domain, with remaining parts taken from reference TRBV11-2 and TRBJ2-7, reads EAGVAQSPRYKIIEKRQSVAFWCNPISGHATLYWYQQILGQGPKLLIQFQNNGVVDDSQLPKDRFSAERLKGVDSTLKIQPAKLEDSAVYLCASRRPGTTYEQYFGPGTRLTVT.

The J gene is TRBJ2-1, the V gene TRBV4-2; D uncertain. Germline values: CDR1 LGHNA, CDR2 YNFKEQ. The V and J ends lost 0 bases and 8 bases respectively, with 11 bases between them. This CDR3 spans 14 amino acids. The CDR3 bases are TGTGCCAGCAGCCAAGAAGAAGTTCGGGATGAGCAGTTCTTC. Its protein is CASSQEEVRDEQFF.

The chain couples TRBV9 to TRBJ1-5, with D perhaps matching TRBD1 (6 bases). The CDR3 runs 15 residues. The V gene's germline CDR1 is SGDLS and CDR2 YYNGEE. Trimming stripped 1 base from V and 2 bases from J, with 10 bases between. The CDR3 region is CASSVTGGGNQPQHF. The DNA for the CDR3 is TGTGCCAGCAGCGTAACGGGGGGCGGCAATCAGCCCCAGCATTTT.

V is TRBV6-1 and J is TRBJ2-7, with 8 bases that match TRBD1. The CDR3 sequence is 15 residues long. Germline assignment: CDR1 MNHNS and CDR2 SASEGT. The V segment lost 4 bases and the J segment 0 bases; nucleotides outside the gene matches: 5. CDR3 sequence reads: CASSGDRGRSYEQYF. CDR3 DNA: TGTGCCAGCAGTGGAGACAGGGGTCGCTCCTACGAGCAGTACTTC.

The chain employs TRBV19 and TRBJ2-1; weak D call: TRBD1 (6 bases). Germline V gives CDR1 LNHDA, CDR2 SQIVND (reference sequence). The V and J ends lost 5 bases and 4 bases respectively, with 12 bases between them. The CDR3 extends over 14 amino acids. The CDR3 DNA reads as TGTGCCAGTAGTGTGGGAGACAGGTACAATGAGCAGTTCTTC. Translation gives CASSVGDRYNEQFF. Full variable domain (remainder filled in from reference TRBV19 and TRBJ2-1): DGGITQSPKYLFRKEGQNVTLSCEQNLNHDAMYWYRQDPGQGLRLIYYSQIVNDFQKGDIAEGYSVSREKKESFPLTVTSAQKNPTAFYLCASSVGDRYNEQFFGPGTRLTVL.

CDR3 nucleotide sequence: TGTGCCAGCAGTGATTTCCTAGCGGGCAATGAGCAGTTCTTC. It specifies CASSDFLAGNEQFF. The chain links TRBV6-4 to TRBJ2-1; 8 bases are a match to TRBD2. Germline lookup yields CDR1 MRHNA and CDR2 SNTAGT. This CDR3 is 14 amino acids long. After removal of 3 bases from V and 6 bases from J, the junction contained 4 bases not matched to a gene.

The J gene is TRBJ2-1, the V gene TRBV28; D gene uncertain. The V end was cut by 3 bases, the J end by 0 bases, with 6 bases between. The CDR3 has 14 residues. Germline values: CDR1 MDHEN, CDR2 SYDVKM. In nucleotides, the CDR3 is TGTGCCAGCAGTTTGAGGAGCTCCTACAATGAGCAGTTCTTC. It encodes CASSLRSSYNEQFF. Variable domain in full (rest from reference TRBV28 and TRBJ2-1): DVKVTQSSRYLVKRTGEKVFLECVQDMDHENMFWYRQDPGLGLRLIYFSYDVKMKEKGDIPEGYSVSREKKERFSLILESASTNQTSMYLCASSLRSSYNEQFFGPGTRLTVL.

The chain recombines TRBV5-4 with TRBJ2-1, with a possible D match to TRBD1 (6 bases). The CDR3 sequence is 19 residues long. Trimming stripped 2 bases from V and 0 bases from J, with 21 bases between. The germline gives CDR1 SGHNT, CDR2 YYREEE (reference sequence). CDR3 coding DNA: TGTGCCAGCAGCTTAGCCCTTCGATTAGGGGGATACTCCTACAATGAGCAGTTCTTC. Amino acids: CASSLALRLGGYSYNEQFF.

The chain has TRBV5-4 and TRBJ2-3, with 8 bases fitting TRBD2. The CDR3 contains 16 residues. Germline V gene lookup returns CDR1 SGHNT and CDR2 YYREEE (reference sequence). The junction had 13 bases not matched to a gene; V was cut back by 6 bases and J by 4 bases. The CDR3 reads CASKEAGVSFSDTQYF. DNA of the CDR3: TGTGCCAGCAAGGAAGCGGGAGTTTCGTTTTCAGATACGCAGTATTTT.

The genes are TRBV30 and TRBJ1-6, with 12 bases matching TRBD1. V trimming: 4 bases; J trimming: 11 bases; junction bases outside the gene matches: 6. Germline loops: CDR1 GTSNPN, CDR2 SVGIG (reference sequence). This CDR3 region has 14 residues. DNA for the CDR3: TGTGCCTGGAATAGGGACAGGGGGCGCACACCCCTCCACTTT. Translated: CAWNRDRGRTPLHF.

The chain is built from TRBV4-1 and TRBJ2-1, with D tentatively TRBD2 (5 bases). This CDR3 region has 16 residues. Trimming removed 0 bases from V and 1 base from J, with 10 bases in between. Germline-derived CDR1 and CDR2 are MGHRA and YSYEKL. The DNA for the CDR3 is TGCGCCAGCAGCCAAGATGAAGCGGCTTCCTACAATGAGCAGTTCTTC. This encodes CASSQDEAASYNEQFF.

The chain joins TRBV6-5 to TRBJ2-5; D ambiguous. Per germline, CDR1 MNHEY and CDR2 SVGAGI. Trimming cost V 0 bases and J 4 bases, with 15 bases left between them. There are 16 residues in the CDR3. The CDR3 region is CASSYSPSPARETQYF. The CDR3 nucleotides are TGTGCCAGCAGTTACTCTCCATCCCCTGCTAGAGAGACCCAGTACTTC.

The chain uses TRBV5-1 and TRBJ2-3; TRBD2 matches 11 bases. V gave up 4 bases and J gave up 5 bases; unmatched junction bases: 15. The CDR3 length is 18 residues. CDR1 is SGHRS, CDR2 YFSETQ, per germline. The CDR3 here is CASSTAYLAGGPGDTQYF. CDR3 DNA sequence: TGCGCCAGCAGCACCGCCTACTTAGCGGGAGGGCCTGGAGATACGCAGTATTTT.

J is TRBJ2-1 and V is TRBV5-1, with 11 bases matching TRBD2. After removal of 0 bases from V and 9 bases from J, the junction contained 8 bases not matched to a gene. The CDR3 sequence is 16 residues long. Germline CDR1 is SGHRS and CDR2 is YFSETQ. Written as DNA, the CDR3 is TGCGCCAGCAGCTTGGTTACTAGCGGGAGATCGGTTGAGCAGTTCTTC. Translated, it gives CASSLVTSGRSVEQFF.

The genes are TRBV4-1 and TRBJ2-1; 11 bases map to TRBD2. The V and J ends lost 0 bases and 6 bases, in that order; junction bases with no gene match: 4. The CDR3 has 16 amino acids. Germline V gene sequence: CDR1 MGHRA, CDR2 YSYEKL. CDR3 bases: TGCGCCAGCAGCCAAGATCCCCTAGCGGGAGGCAATGAGCAGTTCTTC. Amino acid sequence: CASSQDPLAGGNEQFF.

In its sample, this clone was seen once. CDR3 DNA sequence: TGCGCCAGCAGTGCTAGTGTTCGGGGATCGAGCACTGAAGCTTTCTTT. Translated, it gives CASSASVRGSSTEAFF. This chain uses TRBV10-1 with TRBJ1-1; D gene ambiguous. Deletions cut 4 bases from V and 4 bases from J, with 19 bases between. CDR3 length equals 16 residues. The germline gives CDR1 WNHNN, CDR2 SYGVQD (reference sequence).

The CDR3 loop is CASIQGAEDQPQHF. As DNA, the CDR3 is TGTGCCAGCATCCAGGGTGCAGAAGATCAGCCCCAGCATTTT. This chain joins TRBV2 and TRBJ1-5; a weak D match, TRBD1 (5 bases). Germline V CDR1 and CDR2: SNHLY, FYNNEI. The CDR3 totals 14 residues. With 7 bases removed from V and 5 bases from J, the gap between germline ends came to 15 bases.